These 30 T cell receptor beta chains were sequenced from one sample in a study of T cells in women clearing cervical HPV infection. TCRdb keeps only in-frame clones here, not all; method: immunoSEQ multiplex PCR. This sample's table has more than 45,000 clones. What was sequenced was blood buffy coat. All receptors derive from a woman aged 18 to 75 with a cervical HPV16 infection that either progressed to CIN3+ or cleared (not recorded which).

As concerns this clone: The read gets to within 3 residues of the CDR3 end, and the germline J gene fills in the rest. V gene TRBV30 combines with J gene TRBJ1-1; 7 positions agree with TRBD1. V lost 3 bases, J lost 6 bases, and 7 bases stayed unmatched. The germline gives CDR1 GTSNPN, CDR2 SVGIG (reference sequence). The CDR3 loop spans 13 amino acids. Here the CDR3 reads CAWRPYRGAEAFF. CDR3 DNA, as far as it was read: TGTGCCTGGAGACCGTACAGGGGCGCTGAA. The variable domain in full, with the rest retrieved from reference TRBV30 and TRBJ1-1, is SQTIHQWPATLVQPVGSPLSLECTVEGTSNPNLYWYRQAAGRGLQLLFYSVGIGQISSEVPQNLSASRPQDRQFILSSKKLLLSDSGFYLCAWRPYRGAEAFFGQGTRLTVV.

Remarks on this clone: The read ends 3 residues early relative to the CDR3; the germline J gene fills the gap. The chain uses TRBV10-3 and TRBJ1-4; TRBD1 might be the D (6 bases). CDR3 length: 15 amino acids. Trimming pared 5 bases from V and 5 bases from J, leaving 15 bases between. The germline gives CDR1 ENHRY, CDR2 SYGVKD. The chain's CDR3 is CAISPRDNLNEKLFF. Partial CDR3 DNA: TGTGCCATCAGTCCGAGGGACAACTTAAATGAAAAA.

CDR3 protein: CASSPGQAILLTF. The CDR3 DNA, read in part, is TGTGCCAGCTCACCGGGACAGGCCATCCTC. This chain links TRBV18 with TRBJ2-6, with 8 bases fitting TRBD1. The read stops 3 residues short of the end of the CDR3; the missing end is completed from the germline J gene. The CDR3 is made up of 13 amino acids. The germline V gene has CDR1 KGHSH and CDR2 LQKENI.

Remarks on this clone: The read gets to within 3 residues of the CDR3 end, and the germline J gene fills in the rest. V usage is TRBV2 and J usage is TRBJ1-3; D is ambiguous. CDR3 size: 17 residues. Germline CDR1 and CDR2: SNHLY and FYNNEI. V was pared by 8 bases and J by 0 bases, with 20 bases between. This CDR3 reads CASGEAATLNSGNTIYF. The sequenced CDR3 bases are TGTGCCAGCGGAGAGGCAGCGACGTTAAACTCTGGAAACACC.

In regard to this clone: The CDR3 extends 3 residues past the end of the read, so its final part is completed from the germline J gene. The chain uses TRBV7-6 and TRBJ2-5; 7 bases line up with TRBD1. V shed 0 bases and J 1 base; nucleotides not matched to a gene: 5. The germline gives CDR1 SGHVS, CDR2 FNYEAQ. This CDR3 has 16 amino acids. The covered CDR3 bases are TGTGCCAGCAGCTTAGCCAAGAGACAGGGCCAAGAGACC. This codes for CASSLAKRQGQET. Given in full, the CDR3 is CASSLAKRQGQETQYF.

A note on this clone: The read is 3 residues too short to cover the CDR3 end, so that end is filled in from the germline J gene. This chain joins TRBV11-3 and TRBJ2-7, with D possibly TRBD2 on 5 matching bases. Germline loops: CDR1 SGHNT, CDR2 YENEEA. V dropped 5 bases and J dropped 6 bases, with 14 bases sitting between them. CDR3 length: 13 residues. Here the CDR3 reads CASSPGVGFEQYF. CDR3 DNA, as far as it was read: TGTGCCAGCAGCCCCGGGGTGGGGTTCGAG.

CDR3 protein: CSALREGHGYTF. The DNA read from the CDR3 is TGCAGTGCTCTTCGAGAGGGGCATGGC. J is TRBJ1-2 and V is TRBV20-1; D is perhaps TRBD1 (5 bases). The read ends 3 residues before the CDR3 terminus; that terminus is restored from the germline J gene. CDR1 and CDR2 from the germline V gene are DFQATT and SNEGSKA (reference sequence). Trimming removed 5 bases from V and 6 bases from J, with 13 bases in between. The CDR3 sequence is 12 residues long.

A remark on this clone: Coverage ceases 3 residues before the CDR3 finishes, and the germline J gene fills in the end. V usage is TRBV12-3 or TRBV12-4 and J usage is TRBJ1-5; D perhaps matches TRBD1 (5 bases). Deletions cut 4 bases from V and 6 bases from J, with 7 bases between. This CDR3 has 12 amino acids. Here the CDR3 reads CASSYGGQPQHF. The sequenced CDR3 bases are TGTGCCAGCAGTTACGGGGGTCAGCCC.

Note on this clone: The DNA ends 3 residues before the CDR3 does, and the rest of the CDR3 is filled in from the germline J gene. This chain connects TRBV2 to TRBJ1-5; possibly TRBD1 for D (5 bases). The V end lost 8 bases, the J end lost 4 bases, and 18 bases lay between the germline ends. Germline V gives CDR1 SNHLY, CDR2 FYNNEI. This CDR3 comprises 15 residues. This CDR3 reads CASSGGGFSNQPQHF. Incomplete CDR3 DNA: TGTGCCAGCTCGGGGGGGGGATTTTCAAATCAGCCC.

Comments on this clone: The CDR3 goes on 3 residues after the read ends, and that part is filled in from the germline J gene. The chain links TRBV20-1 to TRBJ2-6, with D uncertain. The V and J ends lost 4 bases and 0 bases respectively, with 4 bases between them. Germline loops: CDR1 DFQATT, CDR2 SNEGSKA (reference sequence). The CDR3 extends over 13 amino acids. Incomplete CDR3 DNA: TGCAGTGCTACCGGCTCTGGGGCCAACGTC. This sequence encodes CSATGSGANV. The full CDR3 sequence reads CSATGSGANVLTF.

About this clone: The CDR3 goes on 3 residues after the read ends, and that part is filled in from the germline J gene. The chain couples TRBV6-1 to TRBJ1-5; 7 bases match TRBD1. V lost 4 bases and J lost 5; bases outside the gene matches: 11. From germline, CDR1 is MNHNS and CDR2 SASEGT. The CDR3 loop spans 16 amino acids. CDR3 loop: CASSGLAGGGDQPQHF. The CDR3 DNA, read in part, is TGTGCCAGCAGTGGTTTGGCAGGGGGAGGGGATCAGCCC.

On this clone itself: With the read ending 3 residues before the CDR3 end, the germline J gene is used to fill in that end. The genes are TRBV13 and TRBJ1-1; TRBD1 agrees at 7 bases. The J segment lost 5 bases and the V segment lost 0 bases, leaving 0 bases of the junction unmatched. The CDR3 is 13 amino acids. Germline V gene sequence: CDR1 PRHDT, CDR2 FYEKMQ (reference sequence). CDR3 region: CASSLGRGTEAFF. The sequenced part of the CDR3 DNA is TGTGCCAGCAGCTTAGGCAGGGGGACTGAA.

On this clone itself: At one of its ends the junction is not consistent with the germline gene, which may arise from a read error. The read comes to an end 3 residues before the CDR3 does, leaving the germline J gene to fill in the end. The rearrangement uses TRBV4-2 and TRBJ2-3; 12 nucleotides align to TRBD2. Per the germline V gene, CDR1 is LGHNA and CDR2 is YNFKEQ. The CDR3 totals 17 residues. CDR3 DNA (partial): TGCGCCAGCAGCCGCAGAAAGACTAGCGGGGGAGAGGATACG. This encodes CASSRRKTSGGEDT. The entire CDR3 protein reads CASSRRKTSGGEDTQYF.

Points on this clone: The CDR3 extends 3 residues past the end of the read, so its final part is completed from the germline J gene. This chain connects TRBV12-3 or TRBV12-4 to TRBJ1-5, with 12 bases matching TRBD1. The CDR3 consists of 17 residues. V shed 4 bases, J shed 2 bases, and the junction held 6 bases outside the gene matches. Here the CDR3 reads CASSYRDRGQGNQPQHF. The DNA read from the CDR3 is TGTGCCAGCAGTTATCGGGACAGGGGGCAGGGCAATCAGCCC.

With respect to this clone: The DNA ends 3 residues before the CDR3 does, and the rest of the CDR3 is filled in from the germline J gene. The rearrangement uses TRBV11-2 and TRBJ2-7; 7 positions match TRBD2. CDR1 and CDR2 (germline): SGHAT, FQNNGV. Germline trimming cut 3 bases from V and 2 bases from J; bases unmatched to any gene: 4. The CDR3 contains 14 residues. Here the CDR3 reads CASSFGGGPYEQYF. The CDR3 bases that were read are TGTGCCAGCAGCTTCGGCGGGGGTCCCTACGAG.

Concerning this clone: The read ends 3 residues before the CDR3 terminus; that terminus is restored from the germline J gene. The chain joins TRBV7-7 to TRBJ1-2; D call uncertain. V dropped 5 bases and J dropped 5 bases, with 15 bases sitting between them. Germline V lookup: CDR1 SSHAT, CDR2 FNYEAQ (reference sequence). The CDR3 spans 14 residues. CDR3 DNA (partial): TGTGCCAGCAGCCCAGACCCGACTATGTATGGC. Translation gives CASSPDPTMYG. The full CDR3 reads CASSPDPTMYGYTF.

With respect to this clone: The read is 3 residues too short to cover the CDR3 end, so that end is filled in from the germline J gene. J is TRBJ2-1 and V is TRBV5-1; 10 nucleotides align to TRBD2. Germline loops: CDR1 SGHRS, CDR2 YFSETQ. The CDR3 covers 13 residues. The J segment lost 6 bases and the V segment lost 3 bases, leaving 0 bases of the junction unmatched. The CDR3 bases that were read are TGCGCCAGCAGCTGGACTAGCGGCAATGAG. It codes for CASSWTSGNE. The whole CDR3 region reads CASSWTSGNEQFF.

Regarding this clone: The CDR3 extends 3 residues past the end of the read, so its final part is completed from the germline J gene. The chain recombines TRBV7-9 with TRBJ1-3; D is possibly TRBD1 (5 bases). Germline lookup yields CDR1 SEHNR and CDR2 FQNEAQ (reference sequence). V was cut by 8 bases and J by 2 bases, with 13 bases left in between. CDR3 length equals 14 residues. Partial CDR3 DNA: TGTGCCAGCGACGAGGGGATACCTGGAAACACC. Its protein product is CASDEGIPGNT. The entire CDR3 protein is CASDEGIPGNTIYF.

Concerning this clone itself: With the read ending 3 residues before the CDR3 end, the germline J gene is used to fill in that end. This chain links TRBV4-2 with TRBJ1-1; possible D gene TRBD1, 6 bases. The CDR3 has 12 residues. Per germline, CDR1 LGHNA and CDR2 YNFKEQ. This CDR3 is CASSQEGAEAFF. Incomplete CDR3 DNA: TGTGCCAGCAGCCAAGAGGGGGCGGAA.

CDR3 bases read: TGCGCCAGCAGCTTCGGACAGGGGGTTTCCTACGAG. Protein: CASSFGQGVSYE. The entire CDR3 reads CASSFGQGVSYEQYF. The chain links TRBV5-1 to TRBJ2-7, with 10 bases lining up with TRBD1. The CDR3 extends 3 residues past the end of the read, so its final part is completed from the germline J gene. This CDR3 region has 15 residues. The germline CDR1 and CDR2 sequences are SGHRS and YFSETQ. The ends lost 2 bases at V and 1 base at J; junction bases unmatched: 3.

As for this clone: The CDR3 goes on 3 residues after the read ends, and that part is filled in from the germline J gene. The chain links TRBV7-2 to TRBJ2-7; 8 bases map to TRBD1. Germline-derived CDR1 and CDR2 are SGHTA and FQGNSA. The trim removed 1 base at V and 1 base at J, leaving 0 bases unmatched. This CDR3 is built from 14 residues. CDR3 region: CASSLGTGSYEQYF. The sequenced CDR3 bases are TGTGCCAGCAGCTTAGGGACAGGGTCCTACGAG.

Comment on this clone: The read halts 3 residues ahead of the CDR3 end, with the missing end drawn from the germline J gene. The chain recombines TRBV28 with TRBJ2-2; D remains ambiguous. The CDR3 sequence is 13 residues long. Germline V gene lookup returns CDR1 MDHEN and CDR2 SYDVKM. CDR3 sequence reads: CASSFTPTPGLFF. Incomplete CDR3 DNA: TGTGCCAGCAGTTTTACCCCCACCCCAGGG.

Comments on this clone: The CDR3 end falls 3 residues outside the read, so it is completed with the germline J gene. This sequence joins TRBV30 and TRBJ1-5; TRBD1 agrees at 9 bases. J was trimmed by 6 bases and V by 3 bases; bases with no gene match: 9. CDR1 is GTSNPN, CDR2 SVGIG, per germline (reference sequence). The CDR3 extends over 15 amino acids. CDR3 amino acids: CAWSRDRARGQPQHF. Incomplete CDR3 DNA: TGTGCCTGGAGCAGGGACAGGGCCAGGGGTCAGCCC.

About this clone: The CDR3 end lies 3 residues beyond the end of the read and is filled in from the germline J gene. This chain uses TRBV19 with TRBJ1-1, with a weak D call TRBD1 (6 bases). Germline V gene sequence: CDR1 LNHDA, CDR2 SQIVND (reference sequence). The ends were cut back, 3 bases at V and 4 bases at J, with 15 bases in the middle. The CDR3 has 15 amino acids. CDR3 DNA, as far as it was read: TGTGCCAGTAGTATCCAACAGGGTAGCAGCACTGAA. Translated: CASSIQQGSSTE. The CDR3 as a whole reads CASSIQQGSSTEAFF. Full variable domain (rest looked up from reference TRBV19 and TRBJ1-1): DGGITQSPKYLFRKEGQNVTLSCEQNLNHDAMYWYRQDPGQGLRLIYYSQIVNDFQKGDIAEGYSVSREKKESFPLTVTSAQKNPTAFYLCASSIQQGSSTEAFFGQGTRLTVV.

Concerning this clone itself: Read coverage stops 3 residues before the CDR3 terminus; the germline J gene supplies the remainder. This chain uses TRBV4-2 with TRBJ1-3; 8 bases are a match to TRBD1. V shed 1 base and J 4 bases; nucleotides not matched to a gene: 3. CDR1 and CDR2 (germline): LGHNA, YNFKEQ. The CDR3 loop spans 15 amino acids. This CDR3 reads CASSQATGGGNTIYF. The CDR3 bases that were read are TGTGCCAGCAGCCAAGCCACAGGGGGAGGAAACACC.

Incomplete CDR3 DNA: TGTGCCAGCAGACGATGGGGCCAGGGAAGGTCTGGGGCCAACGTC. Amino acid sequence: CASRRWGQGRSGANV. In full, the CDR3 is CASRRWGQGRSGANVLTF. The chain carries TRBV28 and TRBJ2-6; the D gene is possibly TRBD1 (5 bases). The CDR3 is cut off 3 residues early in the read; its end comes from the germline J gene. Between the trimmed V and J ends, which lost 6 bases and 1 base, there was a span of 19 bases. Looked up from germline, CDR1 is MDHEN and CDR2 is SYDVKM. The CDR3 runs 18 residues.

Incomplete CDR3 DNA: TGCGCCAGCAGTGACGGGACAGTTATGAACACTGAA. As protein: CASSDGTVMNTE. The whole CDR3 reads CASSDGTVMNTEAFF. The chain has TRBV10-2 and TRBJ1-1; 7 positions agree with TRBD1. Read coverage stops 3 residues before the CDR3 terminus; the germline J gene supplies the remainder. CDR3 length equals 15 residues. The junction had 4 bases not matched to a gene; V was cut back by 3 bases and J by 0 bases. Germline CDR1 WSHSY, CDR2 SAAADI.

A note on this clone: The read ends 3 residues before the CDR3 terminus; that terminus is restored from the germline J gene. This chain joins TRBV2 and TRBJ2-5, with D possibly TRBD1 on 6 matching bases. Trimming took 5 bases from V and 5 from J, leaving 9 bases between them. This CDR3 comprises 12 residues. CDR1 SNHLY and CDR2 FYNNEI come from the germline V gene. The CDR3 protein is CASSTGFETQYF. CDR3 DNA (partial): TGTGCCAGCAGTACAGGGTTCGAGACC.

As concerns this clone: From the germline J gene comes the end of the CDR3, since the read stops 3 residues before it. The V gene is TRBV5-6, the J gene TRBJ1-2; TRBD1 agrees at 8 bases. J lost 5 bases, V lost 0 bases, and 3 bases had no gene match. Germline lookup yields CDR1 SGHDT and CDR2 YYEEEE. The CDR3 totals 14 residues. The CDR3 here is CASSLVQGGYGYTF. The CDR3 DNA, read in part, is TGTGCCAGCAGCTTGGTACAGGGGGGGTATGGC.

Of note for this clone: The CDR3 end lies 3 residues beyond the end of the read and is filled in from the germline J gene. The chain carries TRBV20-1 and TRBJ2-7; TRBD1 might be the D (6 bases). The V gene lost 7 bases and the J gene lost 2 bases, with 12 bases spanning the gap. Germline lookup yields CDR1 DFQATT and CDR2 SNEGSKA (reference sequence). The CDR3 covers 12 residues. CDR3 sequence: CSVDRDTYEQYF. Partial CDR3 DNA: TGCAGTGTTGACCGGGACACCTACGAG.